The 25 T cell receptor beta chains in this list originate from one sample, sequenced in a study of identical twins. TCRdb called the 5' RACE reads again in MiXCR, with one record for every CDR3 protein. Of around 290,000 distinct CDR3 sequences in the sample, 7.5% to 9.5% were seen once. These data also featured in a second study, about yellow fever vaccine responses in identical twins.

The sequenced sample consisted of CD8+ T cells sorted from blood. Receptors originate from a woman in her late teens or twenties in good health.

The chain joins TRBV4-3 to TRBJ2-7; 7 bases match TRBD1. After removal of 2 bases from V and 1 base from J, the junction contained 5 bases not matched to a gene. Germline V gives CDR1 LGHNA, CDR2 YSLEER. The CDR3 has 15 residues. This chain's CDR3 is CASSQWTGLSYEQYF. The CDR3 coding sequence is TGCGCCAGCAGCCAATGGACAGGTCTTTCCTACGAGCAGTACTTC.

This clonotype was picked up many times. The chain joins TRBV7-8 to TRBJ2-7; D remains ambiguous. The length of the CDR3 is 14 residues. Trimming took off 5 bases at V and 0 bases at J, with 11 bases between the two ends. Per the germline V gene, CDR1 is SGHVS and CDR2 is FQNEAQ. In DNA form, the CDR3 reads TGTGCCAGCAGCCCTTCTGGGGTCTCCTACGAGCAGTACTTC. Translating gives CASSPSGVSYEQYF.

This sequence joins TRBV18 and TRBJ1-4; D is unresolved. This CDR3 comprises 13 residues. V gave up 0 bases and J gave up 8 bases, with 7 bases separating them. CDR1 and CDR2 (germline): KGHSH, LQKENI. CDR3 in amino acids: CASSPPMREKLFF. Written as DNA, the CDR3 is TGTGCCAGCTCACCACCGATGCGGGAAAAACTGTTTTTT.

This clonotype has ten or more counts. The chain has TRBV5-6 and TRBJ1-5, with D unresolved. CDR1 is SGHDT, CDR2 YYEEEE, per germline. V lost 6 bases and J 0 bases, leaving 10 bases between the germline ends. The CDR3 spans 14 residues. CDR3 region: CASNRQASNQPQHF. The DNA of the CDR3 is TGTGCCAGCAATCGTCAGGCTAGCAATCAGCCCCAGCATTTT. Complete variable domain (other parts from reference TRBV5-6 and TRBJ1-5): DAGVTQSPTHLIKTRGQQVTLRCSPKSGHDTVSWYQQALGQGPQFIFQYYEEEERQRGNFPDRFSGHQFPNYSSELNVNALLLGDSALYLCASNRQASNQPQHFGDGTRLSIL.

The CDR3 spells CAWTTGTGASTDTQYF. The CDR3 DNA sequence: TGTGCCTGGACCACCGGGACAGGGGCCAGTACAGATACGCAGTATTTT. The chain recombines TRBV30 with TRBJ2-3, with 10 bases matching TRBD1. The V gene's germline CDR1 is GTSNPN and CDR2 SVGIG (reference sequence). This CDR3 comprises 16 residues. J was trimmed by 3 bases and V by 4 bases; bases with no gene match: 10.

The gene calls are TRBV2 and TRBJ1-1; a weak D match, TRBD1 (6 bases). With 1 base removed from V and 4 bases from J, the gap between germline ends came to 13 bases. The CDR3 runs 15 residues. The germline CDR1 and CDR2 sequences are SNHLY and FYNNEI. CDR3 loop: CASSEVGRGSTEAFF. The CDR3, as DNA: TGTGCCAGCAGTGAAGTCGGTAGGGGGAGCACTGAAGCTTTCTTT.

CDR3 residues: CASRPERQPEPPSAFF. The CDR3 DNA is TGTGCCAGCAGACCCGAAAGACAGCCAGAGCCTCCTTCGGCTTTCTTT. The rearrangement uses TRBV13 and TRBJ1-1; D perhaps matches TRBD1 (5 bases). Deletions cut 6 bases from V and 11 bases from J, with 28 bases between. Germline V gene data show CDR1 as PRHDT and CDR2 as FYEKMQ (reference sequence). The CDR3 loop spans 16 amino acids.

This clonotype was observed a few times. The V and J genes are TRBV28 and TRBJ2-7, with D possibly being TRBD1 or TRBD2 (6 bases each). The CDR3 consists of 16 residues. Germline CDR1 MDHEN, CDR2 SYDVKM. The ends were cut back, 6 bases at V and 4 bases at J, with 22 bases in the middle. In DNA, the CDR3 is TGTGCCAGCAGCCTTCCAGGGGCGGGACTTAATTACGAGCAGTACTTC. It codes for CASSLPGAGLNYEQYF.

This clonotype was seen ten or more times. J is TRBJ1-2 and V is TRBV7-9, with D possibly being TRBD1 (5 bases). Germline V gene sequence: CDR1 SEHNR, CDR2 FQNEAQ (reference sequence). V was shortened by 4 bases and J by 3 bases, with 15 bases between the two germline ends. The CDR3 extends over 15 amino acids. DNA of the CDR3: TGTGCCAGCAGCTCGCCCGTGCAGGGCCACTATGGCTACACCTTC. This encodes CASSSPVQGHYGYTF.

This clonotype was seen repeatedly, ten times or more. Germline and junction disagree at one end, which may indicate a read error. The chain recombines TRBV3-1 with TRBJ1-5; 8 nucleotides agree with TRBD1. Looked up from germline, CDR1 is LGHDT and CDR2 is YNNKEL (reference sequence). This CDR3 is built from 14 residues. CDR3 in amino acids: CASSEDRGDQPQHF. CDR3 DNA: TGTGCCAGCAGCGAAGACAGGGGAGATCAGCCCCAGCATTTT.

V and J are TRBV7-2 and TRBJ2-1; the D call may be TRBD1 or TRBD2 (5 bases each). Looked up from germline, CDR1 is SGHTA and CDR2 is FQGNSA. Trimming shortened V by 6 bases and J by 8 bases, and 20 bases separated the two germline ends. This CDR3 is 15 amino acids long. The CDR3 region has the DNA TGTGCCAGCAGGGACATTTCGGGGTCGTGGTATGAGCAGTTCTTC. Translating gives CASRDISGSWYEQFF.

The V and J genes are TRBV7-9 and TRBJ2-1, with 9 nucleotides matching TRBD2. The length of the CDR3 is 15 residues. Germline values: CDR1 SEHNR, CDR2 FQNEAQ (reference sequence). The junction had 4 bases not matched to a gene; V was cut back by 4 bases and J by 3 bases. The CDR3 is CASSSSGDSYNEQFF. The CDR3 DNA reads as TGTGCCAGCAGCTCTAGCGGGGATAGCTACAATGAGCAGTTCTTC.

The rearrangement links TRBV5-1 to TRBJ1-3, with D possibly matching TRBD1 (5 bases). Trimming stripped 4 bases from V and 0 bases from J, with 14 bases between. This CDR3 contains 16 residues. Germline V gene lookup returns CDR1 SGHRS and CDR2 YFSETQ. The CDR3, as DNA: TGCGCCAGCAGCCCATGGTGGGACGACTCTGGAAACACCATATATTTT. This sequence encodes CASSPWWDDSGNTIYF. The variable domain in full, with the rest retrieved from reference TRBV5-1 and TRBJ1-3, is KAGVTQTPRYLIKTRGQQVTLSCSPISGHRSVSWYQQTPGQGLQFLFEYFSETQRNKGNFPGRFSGRQFSNSRSEMNVSTLELGDSALYLCASSPWWDDSGNTIYFGEGSWLTVV.

This clonotype was observed a handful of times. The V gene is TRBV12-3 or TRBV12-4, the J gene TRBJ2-7; the match to TRBD1 covers 9 bases. V lost 5 bases and J lost 0; bases outside the gene matches: 2. The CDR3 runs to 14 residues. In DNA, the CDR3 is TGTGCCAGCAGTGGGACAGGGCGCTCCTACGAGCAGTACTTC. It specifies CASSGTGRSYEQYF.

The V call is TRBV20-1, the J call TRBJ2-5, with D hard to call. The V end was cut by 1 base, the J end by 11 bases, with 17 bases between. Germline loops: CDR1 DFQATT, CDR2 SNEGSKA (reference sequence). The CDR3 has 13 amino acids. CDR3 loop: CSARVPPLVEQYF. The CDR3 DNA reads TGCAGTGCTAGAGTTCCCCCTCTGGTGGAGCAGTACTTC.

The chain is built from TRBV11-2 and TRBJ2-5; 9 bases match TRBD2. Germline loops: CDR1 SGHAT, CDR2 FQNNGV. This CDR3 is 18 amino acids long. V trimming: 5 bases; J trimming: 4 bases; junction bases outside the gene matches: 17. This CDR3 is CASSPATQSGRRGETQYF. In DNA, the CDR3 is TGTGCCAGCAGCCCAGCCACCCAGAGCGGGAGGAGAGGAGAGACCCAGTACTTC.

This clonotype was seen more than once but under ten times. The chain recombines TRBV7-2 with TRBJ2-7, with D perhaps matching TRBD1 (7 bases). The V end was cut by 2 bases, the J end by 1 base, with 15 bases between. Germline V gene lookup returns CDR1 SGHTA and CDR2 FQGNSA. The CDR3 covers 16 residues. The CDR3 region is CASSLSGGLGSYEQYF. Here the CDR3 DNA reads TGTGCCAGCAGCTTATCAGGGGGACTCGGGTCCTACGAGCAGTACTTC.

This clonotype was seen many times. This sequence joins TRBV28 and TRBJ2-7, with D possibly TRBD1 on 5 matching bases. The CDR3 spans 13 residues. Trimming cost V 3 bases and J 0 bases, with 6 bases left between them. Germline CDR1 and CDR2: MDHEN and SYDVKM. CDR3 in amino acids: CASSFRVSYEQYF. The CDR3 DNA reads as TGTGCCAGCAGTTTCAGGGTCTCCTACGAGCAGTACTTC.

This clonotype was counted only a few times. V and J are TRBV30 and TRBJ2-1; D call uncertain. The CDR3 sequence is 11 residues long. Germline CDR1 is GTSNPN and CDR2 is SVGIG (reference sequence). Trimming cost V 1 base and J 15 bases, with 13 bases left between them. This CDR3 reads CAWSESVSWFF. The CDR3 DNA follows: TGTGCCTGGAGTGAATCAGTATCATGGTTCTTC.

Here the CDR3 DNA reads TGTGCCAGCAGCTTAGCGCAGGGTCGGAATACTGAAGCTTTCTTT. Amino acid sequence: CASSLAQGRNTEAFF. This sequence joins TRBV7-9 and TRBJ1-1; maybe TRBD1 (5 bases). CDR3 length: 15 residues. The germline V and J ends were trimmed by 0 bases and 5 bases, with 13 bases remaining between them. CDR1 SEHNR and CDR2 FQNEAQ come from the germline V gene (reference sequence).

V is TRBV29-1 and J is TRBJ1-1; 8 nucleotides align to TRBD1. Unmatched junction bases numbered 1, after V lost 1 base and J lost 6 bases. This CDR3 is 12 amino acids long. CDR1 and CDR2 (germline): SQVTM, ANQGSEA. The CDR3 DNA sequence: TGCAGCGTTGAAGGCAGGGGGCCTGAAGCTTTCTTT. Protein sequence: CSVEGRGPEAFF.

This clonotype was observed a handful of times. The chain employs TRBV29-1 and TRBJ2-1, with D perhaps matching TRBD1 (6 bases). CDR1 is SQVTM and CDR2 is ANQGSEA in the germline V gene. Trimming removed 2 bases from V and 6 bases from J, with 17 bases in between. The CDR3 consists of 15 residues. DNA of the CDR3: TGCAGCGTTGAACCCAGGGGCGGACTCGGCAATGAGCAGTTCTTC. Amino acids: CSVEPRGGLGNEQFF.

In its sample, this clonotype was seen many times. This chain uses TRBV7-3 with TRBJ2-2; 8 bases align to TRBD2. V lost 5 bases to trimming and J lost 4 bases; unmatched junction nucleotides: 3. Germline-derived CDR1 and CDR2 are SGHTA and FQGTGA. The CDR3 spans 14 residues. CDR3 loop: CASSPGGSTGELFF. The CDR3 DNA reads TGTGCCAGCAGCCCGGGGGGGTCCACCGGGGAGCTGTTTTTT. Drawing the rest from reference TRBV7-3 and TRBJ2-2, the complete variable domain is GAGVSQTPSNKVTEKGKYVELRCDPISGHTALYWYRQSLGQGPEFLIYFQGTGAADDSGLPNDRFFAVRPEGSVSTLKIQRTERGDSAVYLCASSPGGSTGELFFGEGSRLTVL.

The sample holds many counts of this clonotype. This chain uses TRBV4-1 with TRBJ2-3; no clear D gene. CDR1 and CDR2 from the germline V gene are MGHRA and YSYEKL. The CDR3 runs to 14 residues. V was trimmed by 1 base and J by 3 bases, leaving 8 bases between them. CDR3 nucleotide sequence: TGCGCCAGCAGCCAAGTACTGGGTACAGATACGCAGTATTTT. It specifies CASSQVLGTDTQYF.

In its sample, this clonotype was seen a few times. This chain links TRBV7-8 with TRBJ2-7; D is undetermined. V lost 9 bases and J 0 bases, leaving 18 bases between the germline ends. Per the germline V gene, CDR1 is SGHVS and CDR2 is FQNEAQ. The CDR3 is 15 amino acids. The CDR3 DNA follows: TGTGCCAGTGCCATACTTAGAATGAGCTCCTACGAGCAGTACTTC. Its protein is CASAILRMSSYEQYF.